This T cell receptor (beta chain) was profiled in a study of blood T cell repertoires in COVID-19. The V gene's germline CDR1 is SNHLY and CDR2 FYNNEI. The V and J ends lost 5 bases and 3 bases respectively, with 8 bases between them. The CDR3 loop spans 12 amino acids. Some clones are missing from TCRdb's copy, which holds only in-frame ones; the method was immunoSEQ multiplex PCR. The table records approximately 180,000 clones, 75% to 85% of them present only once. Sequences were obtained from peripheral blood. This TCR derives from a woman older than 75 with COVID-19, enrolled during active disease. The J gene is TRBJ2-7, the V gene TRBV2; possibly TRBD1 for D (5 bases). This CDR3 reads CASSRQSYEQYF. The CDR3 DNA reads as TGTGCCAGCAGTCGACAGAGCTACGAGCAGTACTTC.